The 29 T cell receptor beta chains reported below all come from one sample, sequenced in a study of blood T cells in healthy people across ages. A second PCR, run for roughly 7 to 11 cycles, used a sample-barcoded 5' primer plus a J-beta primer mix. TCRdb fed the 5' RACE reads into MiXCR, producing one record per CDR3 protein. Among about 680,000 distinct CDR3 sequences listed, over 45% were seen once. The source material was blood. These receptors came from a woman aged 55-69 years in good health.

The chain has TRBV27 and TRBJ1-6; perhaps TRBD1 as D (5 bases). V shed 3 bases and J shed 13 bases, with 16 bases lying between them. Germline-derived CDR1 and CDR2 are MNHEY and SMNVEV (reference sequence). This CDR3 spans 14 amino acids. CDR3 residues: CASSFSGTGAPLHF. In DNA form, the CDR3 reads TGTGCCAGCAGTTTTTCAGGGACTGGCGCGCCCCTCCACTTT.

The rearrangement uses TRBV20-1 and TRBJ2-5; the D gene is possibly TRBD2 (6 bases). V was clipped by 4 bases and J by 4 bases, with 10 bases between them. This CDR3 comprises 12 residues. CDR1 is DFQATT and CDR2 is SNEGSKA in the germline V gene (reference sequence). CDR3 loop: CSATGGVETQYF. Here the CDR3 DNA reads TGCAGTGCTACAGGCGGGGTAGAGACCCAGTACTTC.

This clonotype was seen more than once but under ten times. The chain is built from TRBV9 and TRBJ2-7, with D possibly being TRBD2 (6 bases). Trimming cost V 0 bases and J 3 bases, with 7 bases left between them. This CDR3 comprises 13 residues. In germline, CDR1 is SGDLS, CDR2 YYNGEE. The CDR3 coding sequence is TGTGCCAGCAGCGTAGGCGGGATCTACGAGCAGTACTTC. This sequence encodes CASSVGGIYEQYF.

This clonotype came up many times. This rearrangement joins TRBV7-3 to TRBJ2-3; D might be TRBD1 (6 bases). Germline CDR1 and CDR2: SGHTA and FQGTGA. This CDR3 has 15 residues. Trimming pared 5 bases from V and 5 bases from J, leaving 17 bases between. CDR3 sequence (DNA): TGTGCCAGCAGCCCCAGTGTGGGGGCCGGAGATACGCAGTATTTT. This codes for CASSPSVGAGDTQYF.

CDR3 sequence reads: CASSQVVPHHGRNIQYF. The CDR3 DNA follows: TGTGCCAGCAGCCAAGTAGTCCCCCACCATGGACGGAACATTCAGTACTTC. V usage is TRBV3-1 and J usage is TRBJ2-4; D unclear. V was pared by 1 base and J by 7 bases, with 20 bases between. The CDR3 is 17 residues long. The germline CDR1 and CDR2 sequences are LGHDT and YNNKEL (reference sequence).

There are a few counts of this clonotype. The CDR3 coding sequence is TGTGCCATCAGTGATACTAGCGGGAAAGGCACAGATACGCAGTATTTT. Amino acid sequence: CAISDTSGKGTDTQYF. The chain couples TRBV10-3 to TRBJ2-3; TRBD2 aligns across 10 bases. Germline V CDR1 and CDR2: ENHRY, SYGVKD. V was pared by 3 bases and J by 1 base, with 4 bases of the junction left unmatched. The CDR3 totals 16 residues.

In this sample, this clonotype turned up a few times. The genes are TRBV27 and TRBJ2-3; 11 bases agree with TRBD2. The length of the CDR3 is 15 residues. Germline assignment: CDR1 MNHEY and CDR2 SMNVEV (reference sequence). The J segment lost 4 bases and the V segment lost 5 bases, leaving 5 bases of the junction unmatched. CDR3 region: CASSLLAGVPDTQYF. In DNA form, the CDR3 reads TGTGCCAGCAGTCTACTAGCGGGAGTTCCAGATACGCAGTATTTT.

The chain links TRBV6-5 to TRBJ2-3, with unresolved D. The CDR3 runs to 13 residues. Trimming pared 5 bases from V and 0 bases from J, leaving 6 bases between. Germline V gene data show CDR1 as MNHEY and CDR2 as SVGAGI. CDR3 protein: CASSAVSTDTQYF. CDR3 nucleotide sequence: TGTGCCAGCAGTGCGGTTAGCACAGATACGCAGTATTTT.

This clonotype was recorded a few times. V and J are TRBV10-3 and TRBJ1-2; 9 nucleotides line up with TRBD1. Germline CDR1 ENHRY, CDR2 SYGVKD. The CDR3 runs 17 residues. The trim removed 2 bases at V and 5 bases at J, leaving 12 bases unmatched. The CDR3 region is CAISENGPGQGVYGYTF. DNA of the CDR3: TGTGCCATCAGTGAGAACGGTCCGGGACAGGGAGTTTATGGCTACACCTTC.

The gene calls are TRBV7-9 and TRBJ2-1; TRBD2 matches 10 bases. Germline CDR1 is SEHNR and CDR2 is FQNEAQ (reference sequence). The ends lost 5 bases at V and 2 bases at J; junction bases unmatched: 6. The CDR3 is made up of 16 amino acids. CDR3 sequence: CASSPLAGETYNEQFF. CDR3 nucleotide sequence: TGTGCCAGCAGCCCCCTAGCGGGAGAAACCTACAATGAGCAGTTCTTC.

This clonotype was counted many times. The rearrangement joins TRBV7-2 to TRBJ2-3; D gene uncertain. The V end was cut by 3 bases, the J end by 2 bases, with 6 bases between. Germline CDR1 and CDR2: SGHTA and FQGNSA. This CDR3 has 13 amino acids. The CDR3 coding sequence is TGTGCCAGCAGCTTTGGGCACACAGATACGCAGTATTTT. Its protein is CASSFGHTDTQYF.

This rearrangement joins TRBV7-9 to TRBJ2-7; unclear D gene. Deletions cut 5 bases from V and 2 bases from J, with 7 bases between. Germline CDR1 SEHNR, CDR2 FQNEAQ (reference sequence). This CDR3 has 12 amino acids. CDR3 nucleotides: TGTGCCAGCAGCCAGAAGGCCTACGAGCAGTACTTC. Translated, it gives CASSQKAYEQYF.

V and J are TRBV6-5 and TRBJ1-2; maybe TRBD1 (5 bases). The CDR3 runs 18 residues. The germline V gene has CDR1 MNHEY and CDR2 SVGAGI. With 0 bases removed from V and 4 bases from J, the gap between germline ends came to 21 bases. CDR3 DNA sequence: TGTGCCAGCAGTTACTCGGCAGGGCGGGCTGGGCATATCTATGGCTACACCTTC. This encodes CASSYSAGRAGHIYGYTF.

V is TRBV5-1 and J is TRBJ1-2, with TRBD1 as a possible D gene (6 bases). This CDR3 has 14 residues. CDR1 is SGHRS and CDR2 is YFSETQ in the germline V gene. The germline V and J ends were trimmed by 4 bases and 6 bases, with 16 bases remaining between them. As DNA, the CDR3 is TGCGCCAGCAGCGCTAGACTGGGGGCCGATGGCTACACCTTC. This gives the protein CASSARLGADGYTF.

The V call is TRBV7-2, the J call TRBJ2-1; 9 bases match TRBD1. The germline gives CDR1 SGHTA, CDR2 FQGNSA. The trim removed 7 bases at V and 13 bases at J, leaving 17 bases unmatched. The CDR3 totals 15 residues. The CDR3 region is CASTTGTGLRETQFF. DNA of the CDR3: TGTGCCAGCACCACCGGGACAGGGCTACGAGAGACCCAGTTCTTC.

The chain carries TRBV11-3 and TRBJ1-1; a weak D match, TRBD1 (5 bases). CDR3 length: 13 residues. Per the germline V gene, CDR1 is SGHNT and CDR2 is YENEEA. V was cut by 4 bases and J by 3 bases, with 9 bases left in between. The DNA of the CDR3 is TGTGCCAGCAGCTGGGGACTGTACACTGAAGCTTTCTTT. Protein: CASSWGLYTEAFF. Looking up the rest from reference TRBV11-3 and TRBJ1-1 gives the full variable domain: EAGVVQSPRYKIIEKKQPVAFWCNPISGHNTLYWYLQNLGQGPELLIRYENEEAVDDSQLPKDRFSAERLKGVDSTLKIQPAELGDSAVYLCASSWGLYTEAFFGQGTRLTVV.

The gene calls are TRBV28 and TRBJ2-1; TRBD2 aligns across 8 bases. The CDR3 is 13 residues long. V shed 6 bases, J shed 2 bases, and the junction held 0 bases outside the gene matches. CDR1 is MDHEN, CDR2 SYDVKM, per germline. CDR3 in DNA: TGTGCCAGCAGGCGGGAGGCCTACAATGAGCAGTTCTTC. Amino acids: CASRREAYNEQFF.

This clonotype was detected only a few times. V and J are TRBV19 and TRBJ2-7; D gene ambiguous. The CDR3 sequence is 14 residues long. Germline CDR1 and CDR2: LNHDA and SQIVND (reference sequence). The V end lost 6 bases, the J end lost 2 bases, and 14 bases lay between the germline ends. In DNA, the CDR3 is TGTGCCAGTAGCCCCCCGGAAAGTACCTACGAGCAGTACTTC. Its protein product is CASSPPESTYEQYF. The full variable domain, completed using reference TRBV19 and TRBJ2-7, is DGGITQSPKYLFRKEGQNVTLSCEQNLNHDAMYWYRQDPGQGLRLIYYSQIVNDFQKGDIAEGYSVSREKKESFPLTVTSAQKNPTAFYLCASSPPESTYEQYFGPGTRLTVT.

The V and J genes are TRBV7-6 and TRBJ2-7; 8 nucleotides match TRBD2. Germline V gives CDR1 SGHVS, CDR2 FNYEAQ. J lost 2 bases, V lost 6 bases, and 18 bases had no gene match. The CDR3 is made up of 18 amino acids. The CDR3 sequence: CASSLGGATSGIPYEQYF. The CDR3 nucleotides are TGTGCCAGCAGTTTGGGGGGCGCCACTAGCGGAATTCCCTACGAGCAGTACTTC.

The chain recombines TRBV7-9 with TRBJ2-3; D gene unclear. The CDR3 sequence is 14 residues long. The ends were cut back, 3 bases at V and 2 bases at J, with 9 bases in the middle. The germline gives CDR1 SEHNR, CDR2 FQNEAQ (reference sequence). CDR3: CASSLLSYTDTQYF. The CDR3 coding sequence is TGTGCCAGCAGCTTGCTATCTTACACAGATACGCAGTATTTT.

The chain uses TRBV27 and TRBJ2-1; D possibly uses TRBD1 or TRBD2 (6 bases each). The germline V and J ends were trimmed by 2 bases and 8 bases, with 13 bases remaining between them. The germline V gene has CDR1 MNHEY and CDR2 SMNVEV (reference sequence). This CDR3 has 14 amino acids. The DNA for the CDR3 is TGTGCCAGCAGTTTAAACGGAGGGGGGTATGAGCAGTTCTTC. Protein sequence: CASSLNGGGYEQFF.

This chain joins TRBV7-9 and TRBJ2-4, with 9 bases identical to TRBD1. Germline V gives CDR1 SEHNR, CDR2 FQNEAQ (reference sequence). Trimming at V came to 4 bases and at J to 0 bases, leaving 4 bases not matched to a gene. The CDR3 contains 16 residues. DNA of the CDR3: TGTGCCAGCAGCTCGACAGGGGGATTAGCCAAAAACATTCAGTACTTC. Its protein product is CASSSTGGLAKNIQYF. The whole variable domain, filled in from reference TRBV7-9 and TRBJ2-4, reads DTGVSQNPRHKITKRGQNVTFRCDPISEHNRLYWYRQTLGQGPEFLTYFQNEAQLEKSRLLSDRFSAERPKGSFSTLEIQRTEQGDSAMYLCASSSTGGLAKNIQYFGAGTRLSVL.

V is TRBV11-3 and J is TRBJ2-3; a possible D gene is TRBD2 (6 bases). This CDR3 is built from 15 residues. Trimming cost V 1 base and J 2 bases, with 10 bases left between them. Looked up from germline, CDR1 is SGHNT and CDR2 is YENEEA. In nucleotides, the CDR3 is TGTGCCAGCAGCTTAGCCGGGACTGACACAGATACGCAGTATTTT. As protein: CASSLAGTDTDTQYF.

With respect to this clonotype: The germline gene is not matched at one end of the junction; a read error may be the cause. V gene TRBV6-2 or TRBV6-3 combines with J gene TRBJ2-7; D might be TRBD1 (5 bases). Germline CDR1 is MNHEY and CDR2 is SVGEGT. The CDR3 consists of 14 residues. CDR3 sequence reads: CTSSDPTVSYEQYF. DNA for the CDR3: TGTACCAGCAGTGACCCGACAGTTTCCTACGAGCAGTACTTC.

The chain links TRBV15 to TRBJ2-1; possible D gene TRBD2, 5 bases. Germline values: CDR1 LNHNV, CDR2 YYDKDF (reference sequence). V gave up 5 bases and J gave up 13 bases, with 18 bases separating them. The CDR3 is 13 residues long. The CDR3 nucleotides are TGTGCCACCAGCGGCTCACCGAGGGAGACCCAGTTCTTC. Its translation: CATSGSPRETQFF.

The chain's CDR3 is CASSTTGMNTEAFF. CDR3 coding DNA: TGTGCCAGCAGCACGACCGGGATGAACACTGAAGCTTTCTTT. The chain has TRBV7-2 and TRBJ1-1; D call uncertain. V gave up 5 bases and J gave up 0 bases, with 10 bases separating them. Per the germline V gene, CDR1 is SGHTA and CDR2 is FQGNSA. The CDR3 totals 14 residues.

The chain has TRBV11-2 and TRBJ2-4, with D perhaps given as TRBD1 or TRBD2 (5 bases each). TRBJ2-7 explains the end of the DNA better; the J call may be wrong. Germline V gives CDR1 SGHAT, CDR2 FQNNGV. The CDR3 consists of 16 residues. The CDR3 protein is CASSLGGSDHPYEQYF. The CDR3 DNA sequence: TGTGCCAGCAGCTTAGGGGGGAGCGACCACCCCTACGAGCAGTACTTC.

The chain links TRBV15 to TRBJ2-5; D is unclear. CDR1 and CDR2 (germline): LNHNV, YYDKDF (reference sequence). The CDR3 length is 15 residues. Trimming took 0 bases from V and 1 from J, leaving 9 bases between them. CDR3 amino acids: CATSRDPHSQETQYF. CDR3 DNA: TGTGCCACCAGCAGAGACCCGCACTCCCAAGAGACCCAGTACTTC. Filled out from reference TRBV15 and TRBJ2-5, the complete variable domain reads DAMVIQNPRYQVTQFGKPVTLSCSQTLNHNVMYWYQQKSSQAPKLLFHYYDKDFNNEADTPDNFQSRRPNTSFCFLDIRSPGLGDTAMYLCATSRDPHSQETQYFGPGTRLLVL.

This clonotype was seen only once. The chain carries TRBV4-2 and TRBJ1-2, with a possible D match to TRBD1 (6 bases). The CDR3 extends over 17 amino acids. Between the trimmed V and J ends, which lost 0 bases and 4 bases, there was a span of 18 bases. CDR1 is LGHNA, CDR2 YNFKEQ, per germline. CDR3 nucleotides: TGTGCCAGCAGCCAAGAGGGCCAGGGGTTTCCCTTCTATGGCTACACCTTC. Its translation: CASSQEGQGFPFYGYTF.